This T cell receptor (beta chain) was identified during a study of blood T cell repertoires in COVID-19. On the study more broadly: The analysed material was cDNA or gDNA that came from T cells, B-cell-depleted T cells, or PBMCs.

The repertoire was sequenced with immunoSEQ multiplex PCR; TCRdb's copy has only in-frame clones and lacks some. The table shows tens of thousands of clones, with 88% occurring only once. CDR1 and CDR2 (germline): LNHDA, SQIVND (reference sequence). The CDR3 contains 14 residues. With 6 bases removed from V and 4 bases from J, the gap between germline ends came to 12 bases. Specimen: peripheral blood. The rearrangement uses TRBV19 and TRBJ2-2, with D tentatively TRBD1 (6 bases). The clonotype was recovered from a middle-aged woman with acute or convalescent COVID-19. CDR3 protein: CASSSRQATGELFF. The CDR3, as DNA: TGTGCCAGTAGCTCTAGACAGGCCACCGGGGAGCTGTTTTTT.